These T cell receptor beta chains were read from a single sample in a study of graft-versus-host responses after intestinal transplantation. Here immunoSEQ multiplex PCR was the method, and the copy in TCRdb shows in-frame clones only, minus some. Among about 14,000 clones, around a third were seen once, and the ten largest hold 2.3%. The specimen comprised alloreactive CD8+ T cells from a mixed lymphocyte reaction culture, sampled before intestinal transplant. All receptors come from a human patient who received an intestinal transplant. CDR3s leave out the opening cysteine and the closing phenylalanine or tryptophan.

v_gene,CDR3aa
TRBV27,ASSWSGNSNQPQH
TRBV10-1,ASSGDREESPLH
TRBV5-1,ASSLTGVYEQY
TRBV5-5,ASSQGSDTQY
TRBV6-5,ASSYAGSYEQY
TRBV11-2,ASSQTAANTGELF
TRBV7-4,ASSSQSRANVLT
TRBV27,ASSSWGAGRTNEQF
TRBV4-1,ASSWVPGRAGELF
TRBV19,ASSISGRGGYEQF
TRBV28,ASSFSWLFGELF
TRBV13,ASSGGTGTPYNEQF
TRBV12-5,ASGPGTGVLNEQF
TRBV11-2,ASSLEWGAQETQY
TRBV2,ASSAVGRINYYQETQY
TRBV7-9,ASRPDREQNTEAF
TRBV5-5,ASSFGSDTQY
TRBV7-3,ASSLTVGFASEQY
TRBV29-1,SVEGASDNSYNEQF
TRBV9,ASRGGPHNEQF
TRBV27,ASSLSRENEQY
TRBV9,ASSVSTESSYNSPLH
TRBV7-7,ASSSSRSGLAGASTDTQY
TRBV7-2,ASSYHGIPGGEQY
TRBV15,ATSRSLLAGNTGELF
TRBV10-2,ASRASGTNTGELF
TRBV7-9,ASSLVVVVQGRAYNEQF
TRBV19,ASSIVSFPGQPQH
TRBV5-4,ASSLSGVAAGYT
TRBV19,ASSMGSGYEQY
TRBV14,ASSQFTTGGIHEQY
TRBV29-1,SVEGEYYGYT